This T cell receptor (beta chain) originates from a study of T cell responses to AZD1222 COVID-19 vaccine. Study-wide context: Second-dose schedules of about 4 or about 12 weeks were combined.

V shed 0 bases and J 4 bases; nucleotides not matched to a gene: 5. Germline V lookup: CDR1 MRHNA, CDR2 SNTAGT. The CDR3 is 17 amino acids. Points from the study as a whole: Spike-specific TCR depth and breadth grew after two AZD1222 doses. Most donors were white British and more were female, and clonal diversity was possibly underestimated. Vaccine-related CD4 TCRs covered spike, predominating at 160-218 and 743-854.

As concerns this clone: Antigen unknown.

The data were produced by immunoSEQ multiplex PCR, yet TCRdb's version contains in-frame clones alone and is incomplete. The sample carries approximately 90,000 clones, roughly nine tenths recorded once. The receptor was derived from an adult in good health. The chain employs TRBV6-4 and TRBJ1-4; 10 bases match TRBD1. The sample consisted of peripheral blood, taken on day 0 of AZD1222 vaccination. The CDR3 reads CASSDSGTGAFNEKLFF. The CDR3 coding sequence is TGTGCCAGCAGTGACTCAGGGACAGGGGCCTTTAATGAAAAACTGTTTTTT.